This T cell receptor beta chain is from a study of cytomegalovirus exposure and HLA in healthy donors. Study findings and constraints: TCR beta chains numbering roughly 150 were designated cytomegalovirus-associated.

Primers: 60 Vbeta forward and 13 Jbeta reverse. The method was immunoSEQ multiplex PCR; TCRdb's version includes in-frame clones alone and lacks a portion of them. The sample contains just under 95,000 clones, approximately 81% of which appear only once. Regarding this clone: Its cognate antigen is unknown.

The receptor was derived from a girl aged 2-9 years in good health and CMV-seropositive. The sample consisted of PBMCs.

CDR3 residues: CASSIDGTGDNQPQHF. The CDR3 nucleotides read TGTGCCAGTAGTATAGACGGGACAGGGGACAATCAGCCCCAGCATTTT. This chain connects TRBV19 to TRBJ1-5, with 10 bases matching TRBD1. The CDR3 has 16 amino acids. Trimming took 0 bases from V and 3 from J; bases not matched to a gene: 2. Germline CDR1 and CDR2: LNHDA and SQIVND (reference sequence).